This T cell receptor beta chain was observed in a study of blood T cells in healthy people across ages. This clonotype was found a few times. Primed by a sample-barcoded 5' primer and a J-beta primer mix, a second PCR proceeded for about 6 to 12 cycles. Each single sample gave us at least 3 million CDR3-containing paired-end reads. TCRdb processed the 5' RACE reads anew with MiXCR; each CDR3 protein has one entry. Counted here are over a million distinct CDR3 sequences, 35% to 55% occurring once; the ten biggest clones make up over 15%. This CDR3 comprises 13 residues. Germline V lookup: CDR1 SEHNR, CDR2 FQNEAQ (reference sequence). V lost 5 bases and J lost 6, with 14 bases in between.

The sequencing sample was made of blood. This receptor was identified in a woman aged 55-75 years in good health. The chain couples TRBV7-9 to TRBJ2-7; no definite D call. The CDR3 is CASSPSGPLEQYF. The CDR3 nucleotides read TGTGCCAGCAGCCCGTCGGGCCCTCTCGAGCAGTACTTC.